A few counts support the clone carrying this TCR beta chain. The data are from a study of Ad26.COV2.S vaccination and SARS-CoV-2 variants. Looking at the study overall: As a participant in COV1001, the donor was in the Ad26.COV2.S trial arm.

Assay used: immunoSEQ multiplex PCR; TCRdb lists only in-frame clones, some missing. In the table there are about 680,000 clones, roughly 90% of which are singletons. Per germline, CDR1 LNHDA and CDR2 SQIVND (reference sequence). The length of the CDR3 is 15 residues. The trim removed 3 bases at V and 8 bases at J, leaving 4 bases unmatched. Specified treatment: approximately 18 received Ad26.COV2.S at low or high dose, single or two shots; 5 received placebo; per-sample allocation not given. The samples were gathered on day 63 after the first injection of vaccine or placebo. The sequence came from a person aged 18 to 59 who received the Ad26.COV2.S COVID-19 vaccine or a placebo. The material was peripheral blood, obtained in a trial of Ad26.COV2.S vaccine versus placebo. The V and J genes are TRBV19 and TRBJ2-1; 13 positions match TRBD2. CDR3 sequence (DNA): TGTGCCAGTAGTATCTGGACTAGCGGGAGTTATGAGCAGTTCTTC. The encoded protein is CASSIWTSGSYEQFF.